One T cell receptor beta chain is described in this entry. Its antigen is as yet unknown. These data come from a study of cytomegalovirus exposure and HLA in healthy donors. Findings and limits, study-wide: CMV serostatus was the only recorded immune exposure for donors. One cluster of highly shared sequence variants probably arose as a sequencing artifact. An ancestry cluster, one associated with Asian ancestry, reportedly showed fewer N-insertions than the approximately 670-donor mean in a later analysis.

Vbeta (60) and Jbeta (13) primers were used in the PCR. Assay: immunoSEQ multiplex PCR; the TCRdb copy retains only in-frame clones and omits some. The sample has roughly 150,000 clones, 65% to 75% seen once; the top ten hold approximately 4.2%. Trimming took 3 bases from V and 6 from J; bases not matched to a gene: 8. The CDR3 runs 16 residues. CDR1 is MNHNS, CDR2 SASEGT, per germline. The clonotype was recovered from a man in his sixties in good health and CMV-seronegative. Sample: PBMCs. The chain is built from TRBV6-1 and TRBJ2-1; 10 bases align to TRBD2. In DNA form, the CDR3 reads TGTGCCAGCAGTGACCGTCTAGCGGGAGCCTTCAATGAGCAGTTCTTC. Residues: CASSDRLAGAFNEQFF.